A single sample is the source of the 29 T cell receptor beta chains below, sequenced in a study of blood T cell repertoires in COVID-19. The protocol was immunoSEQ multiplex PCR, while the TCRdb copy is restricted to in-frame clones and leaves out a portion. This table has around 480,000 clones, roughly nine tenths appearing once. The sample was PBMCs or T cells enriched from blood (not recorded which). These TCRs come from a woman aged 18-29 years who had recovered from COVID-19.

The count of this clone is one. The chain links TRBV15 to TRBJ2-7; perhaps TRBD1 as D (6 bases). V lost 0 bases, J lost 3 bases, and 9 bases lay in between. The CDR3 runs to 14 residues. Germline V lookup: CDR1 LNHNV, CDR2 YYDKDF (reference sequence). CDR3 DNA sequence: TGTGCCACCAGCAGAGAAGGGACACACTACGAGCAGTACTTC. Its translation is CATSREGTHYEQYF.

The chain combines TRBV7-2 with TRBJ2-3; D is undetermined. This CDR3 contains 12 residues. V was cut by 3 bases and J by 4 bases, with 5 bases left in between. The germline V gene has CDR1 SGHTA and CDR2 FQGNSA. The DNA of the CDR3 is TGTGCCAGCAGCTTGCTAGCAGATACGCAGTATTTT. This encodes CASSLLADTQYF.

The V gene is TRBV27, the J gene TRBJ2-4; TRBD1 might be the D (5 bases). The V gene lost 8 bases and the J gene lost 1 base, with 12 bases spanning the gap. Germline CDR1 and CDR2: MNHEY and SMNVEV (reference sequence). The CDR3 has 14 residues. CDR3 nucleotide sequence: TGTGCCAGCGGACGTCCAGGGGCCAAAAACATTCAGTACTTC. Amino acid sequence: CASGRPGAKNIQYF.

This rearrangement joins TRBV11-2 to TRBJ2-6; maybe TRBD2 (6 bases). The V gene lost 3 bases and the J gene lost 1 base, with 10 bases spanning the gap. CDR1 SGHAT and CDR2 FQNNGV come from the germline V gene. This CDR3 spans 16 amino acids. This CDR3 reads CASSFSGTSGANVLTF. The CDR3 DNA follows: TGTGCCAGCAGCTTCTCGGGGACTTCTGGGGCCAACGTCCTGACTTTC.

This rearrangement joins TRBV7-2 to TRBJ2-2; TRBD2 aligns across 10 bases. Losses at the gene ends were 2 bases for V and 5 bases for J; bases not matched to a gene: 2. CDR3 size: 15 residues. Germline V CDR1 and CDR2: SGHTA, FQGNSA. The CDR3 DNA is TGTGCCAGCAGCTTACCACTAGCGGGGACCGGGGAGCTGTTTTTT. It specifies CASSLPLAGTGELFF.

The rearrangement uses TRBV7-9 and TRBJ1-3; D gene uncertain. Germline loops: CDR1 SEHNR, CDR2 FQNEAQ (reference sequence). The CDR3 has 14 amino acids. Trimming took off 8 bases at V and 0 bases at J, with 11 bases between the two ends. The CDR3 loop reads CASRPIGSGNTIYF. The CDR3, as DNA: TGTGCCAGCCGCCCCATCGGCTCTGGAAACACCATATATTTT.

V and J are TRBV5-1 and TRBJ1-2, with no clear D. Trimming pared 1 base from V and 8 bases from J, leaving 15 bases between. Germline V gives CDR1 SGHRS, CDR2 YFSETQ. The CDR3 spans 14 residues. This CDR3 is CASSLSTETRGYTF. Here the CDR3 DNA reads TGCGCCAGCAGCTTGTCCACCGAGACACGGGGCTACACCTTC.

The chain is built from TRBV4-1 and TRBJ2-1, with 10 nucleotides matching TRBD1. J gave up 6 bases and V 3 bases, and 11 bases lay outside the gene matches. The CDR3 is 17 amino acids. Germline lookup yields CDR1 MGHRA and CDR2 YSYEKL. The CDR3 reads CASSQTPRDRGSNEQFF. CDR3 nucleotides: TGCGCCAGCAGCCAGACTCCCCGGGACAGGGGCTCCAATGAGCAGTTCTTC.

This sequence joins TRBV12-5 and TRBJ1-1, with D perhaps TRBD1 (6 bases). The germline V gene encodes CDR1 LGHNT and CDR2 FRNRAP. V was clipped by 5 bases and J by 0 bases, with 16 bases between them. The CDR3 totals 16 residues. For the CDR3, the DNA is TGTGCTAGTGGTACGCCCCAGGGGTCATTGAACACTGAAGCTTTCTTT. This sequence encodes CASGTPQGSLNTEAFF.

This clone was counted a single time. The chain uses TRBV28 and TRBJ1-4; tentatively, D is TRBD1 (5 bases). This CDR3 has 14 amino acids. Germline V gives CDR1 MDHEN, CDR2 SYDVKM. Trimming removed 1 base at V and 8 bases at J, with 11 bases between. CDR3 sequence reads: CASSLYGEGEKLFF. The CDR3, as DNA: TGTGCCAGCAGTTTATATGGGGAGGGGGAAAAACTGTTTTTT. Variable domain in full (rest from reference TRBV28 and TRBJ1-4): DVKVTQSSRYLVKRTGEKVFLECVQDMDHENMFWYRQDPGLGLRLIYFSYDVKMKEKGDIPEGYSVSREKKERFSLILESASTNQTSMYLCASSLYGEGEKLFFGSGTQLSVL.

The chain links TRBV2 to TRBJ2-7; 8 bases align to TRBD1. The CDR3 covers 14 residues. Germline V gene sequence: CDR1 SNHLY, CDR2 FYNNEI. V lost 6 bases and J lost 0; bases outside the gene matches: 4. As DNA, the CDR3 is TGTGCCAGCAGGGGACAGGCCTACTCCTACGAGCAGTACTTC. Encoded protein: CASRGQAYSYEQYF.

V gene TRBV24-1 combines with J gene TRBJ2-5; TRBD1 is a possible D gene (6 bases). V gave up 9 bases and J gave up 1 base, with 8 bases separating them. The CDR3 totals 12 residues. Germline CDR1 is KGHDR and CDR2 is SFDVKD. The CDR3 nucleotides read TGTGCCACCCAGGGGCCCCAAGAGACCCAGTACTTC. Its translation is CATQGPQETQYF.

This clone was recorded a few times. The chain recombines TRBV10-3 with TRBJ2-1; D might be TRBD1 (6 bases). The V gene lost 10 bases and the J gene lost 8 bases, with 21 bases spanning the gap. CDR3 length: 14 residues. CDR1 and CDR2 from the germline V gene are ENHRY and SYGVKD. The DNA of the CDR3 is TGTGCCACCGTTAAAAGCGACAGGCTCGATGAGCAGTTCTTC. It encodes CATVKSDRLDEQFF.

The table lists this clone with a few counts. This chain joins TRBV29-1 and TRBJ1-1; D possibly corresponds to TRBD1 (5 bases). V lost 4 bases and J 5 bases, leaving 14 bases between the germline ends. Germline V CDR1 and CDR2: SQVTM, ANQGSEA. The CDR3 contains 13 residues. The CDR3 here is CSVAPVEGTEAFF. CDR3 nucleotides: TGCAGCGTTGCACCAGTGGAGGGGACTGAAGCTTTCTTT.

V is TRBV5-1 and J is TRBJ2-3; 11 bases are a match to TRBD1. The trim removed 3 bases at V and 4 bases at J, leaving 10 bases unmatched. The CDR3 is 17 residues long. CDR1 SGHRS and CDR2 YFSETQ come from the germline V gene. CDR3 sequence reads: CASSYLSGTGGPDTQYF. CDR3 nucleotide sequence: TGCGCCAGCAGCTATCTCTCCGGGACAGGGGGTCCAGATACGCAGTATTTT.

The chain recombines TRBV5-4 with TRBJ2-1; a weak D match, TRBD2 (5 bases). The CDR3 is 14 amino acids. V was shortened by 4 bases and J by 5 bases, with 13 bases between the two germline ends. Germline CDR1 and CDR2: SGHNT and YYREEE (reference sequence). The CDR3 reads CASSMDSQNNEQFF. For the CDR3, the DNA is TGTGCCAGCAGCATGGACTCCCAAAACAATGAGCAGTTCTTC.

This chain links TRBV20-1 with TRBJ1-2; D uncertain. Germline V gene data show CDR1 as DFQATT and CDR2 as SNEGSKA (reference sequence). The CDR3 runs to 11 residues. The CDR3 DNA reads TGCAGCGGTGAAGTAGCCTATGGCTACACCTTC. Amino acids: CSGEVAYGYTF.

The rearrangement links TRBV7-8 to TRBJ2-7; unclear D gene. Germline CDR1 reads SGHVS; CDR2 reads FQNEAQ. V lost 3 bases and J 4 bases, leaving 16 bases between the germline ends. The CDR3 is 15 amino acids. Here the CDR3 reads CASSFGNGGLYEQYF. CDR3 nucleotides: TGTGCCAGCAGCTTTGGCAACGGTGGGCTGTACGAGCAGTACTTC.

The chain joins TRBV19 to TRBJ2-5; 10 bases agree with TRBD2. CDR1 is LNHDA, CDR2 SQIVND, per germline (reference sequence). With V trimmed by 3 bases and J by 3 bases, 7 bases remained unmatched. CDR3 length equals 16 residues. This CDR3 reads CASSIGERGGEETQYF. The DNA of the CDR3 is TGTGCCAGTAGTATCGGCGAGCGGGGGGGCGAAGAGACCCAGTACTTC.

With regard to this clone: This sample also contains other DNA sequences that code for the same CDR3. This chain uses TRBV18 with TRBJ2-7, with unresolved D. The V end lost 2 bases, the J end lost 6 bases, and 8 bases lay between the germline ends. The V gene's germline CDR1 is KGHSH and CDR2 LQKENI. The CDR3 contains 12 residues. The CDR3 loop is CASSPSGGEQYF. The CDR3 bases are TGTGCCAGCTCACCATCAGGTGGCGAGCAGTACTTC.

The chain recombines TRBV7-2 with TRBJ2-5, with D perhaps matching TRBD1 (5 bases). CDR3 size: 13 residues. The ends were cut back, 4 bases at V and 4 bases at J, with 10 bases in the middle. CDR1 is SGHTA and CDR2 is FQGNSA in the germline V gene. The CDR3 loop is CASSSLGVETQYF. The CDR3 bases are TGTGCCAGCAGCTCGTTAGGGGTAGAGACCCAGTACTTC.

V usage is TRBV28 and J usage is TRBJ2-7, with 11 bases that match TRBD1. Germline loops: CDR1 MDHEN, CDR2 SYDVKM. Losses at the gene ends were 10 bases for V and 4 bases for J; bases not matched to a gene: 9. This CDR3 is 14 amino acids long. The chain's CDR3 is CATTRDRGTYEQYF. As DNA, the CDR3 is TGTGCCACCACCCGGGACAGGGGGACGTACGAGCAGTACTTC.

This chain connects TRBV7-2 to TRBJ2-3, with TRBD2 matching 10 bases. V lost 5 bases, J lost 1 base, and 6 bases stayed unmatched. Germline V gene data show CDR1 as SGHTA and CDR2 as FQGNSA. The CDR3 is 16 residues long. CDR3: CASSRSLAGGTDTQYF. CDR3 nucleotide sequence: TGTGCCAGCAGCCGTTCTCTAGCGGGGGGCACAGATACGCAGTATTTT.

The V gene is TRBV24-1, the J gene TRBJ2-1; a weak D match, TRBD2 (6 bases). Trimming shortened V by 5 bases and J by 4 bases, and 11 bases separated the two germline ends. The germline gives CDR1 KGHDR, CDR2 SFDVKD. The CDR3 is 14 residues long. The CDR3 region is CATSVGGDYNEQFF. CDR3 nucleotides: TGTGCCACCAGTGTGGGGGGAGATTACAATGAGCAGTTCTTC.

The rearrangement joins TRBV6-5 to TRBJ1-3; D is unclear. Trimming left V 7 bases short and J 4 bases short, with 14 bases between. CDR3 length equals 14 residues. Germline V lookup: CDR1 MNHEY, CDR2 SVGAGI. The CDR3 DNA is TGTGCCAGCAATCTAGACTTAAGCGGAAACACCATATATTTT. It translates to CASNLDLSGNTIYF.

V usage is TRBV12-3 or TRBV12-4 and J usage is TRBJ1-2; 7 bases line up with TRBD1. The CDR3 extends over 13 amino acids. V was pared by 6 bases and J by 4 bases, with 5 bases of the junction left unmatched. The CDR3 DNA sequence: TGTGCCAGCAGCGGACAGGTTTTCTATGGCTACACCTTC. This translates into CASSGQVFYGYTF.

This chain uses TRBV2 with TRBJ1-4, with 7 bases fitting TRBD1. Germline V lookup: CDR1 SNHLY, CDR2 FYNNEI. The CDR3 consists of 15 residues. V was clipped by 6 bases and J by 4 bases; unmatched bases: 8. This CDR3 reads CASSPTGMGNEKLFF. For the CDR3, the DNA is TGTGCCAGCAGCCCGACAGGGATGGGTAATGAAAAACTGTTTTTT.

The chain carries TRBV3-1 (or the pseudogene TRBV3-2) and TRBJ2-3; TRBD2 aligns across 8 bases. CDR1 and CDR2 from the germline V gene are LGHDT and YNNKEL (reference sequence). The CDR3 has 16 amino acids. Germline trimming cut 0 bases from V and 2 bases from J; bases unmatched to any gene: 4. CDR3 region: CASSQEGRGDTDTQYF. The CDR3 bases are TGTGCCAGCAGCCAAGAAGGGCGGGGGGACACAGATACGCAGTATTTT.

The J gene is TRBJ1-1, the V gene TRBV6-5; TRBD1 aligns across 8 bases. V shed 9 bases and J 0 bases; nucleotides not matched to a gene: 6. CDR1 MNHEY and CDR2 SVGAGI come from the germline V gene. This CDR3 has 14 residues. CDR3 loop: CASRDRSLNTEAFF. The CDR3 DNA is TGTGCCAGTCGGGACAGGAGTCTGAACACTGAAGCTTTCTTT.